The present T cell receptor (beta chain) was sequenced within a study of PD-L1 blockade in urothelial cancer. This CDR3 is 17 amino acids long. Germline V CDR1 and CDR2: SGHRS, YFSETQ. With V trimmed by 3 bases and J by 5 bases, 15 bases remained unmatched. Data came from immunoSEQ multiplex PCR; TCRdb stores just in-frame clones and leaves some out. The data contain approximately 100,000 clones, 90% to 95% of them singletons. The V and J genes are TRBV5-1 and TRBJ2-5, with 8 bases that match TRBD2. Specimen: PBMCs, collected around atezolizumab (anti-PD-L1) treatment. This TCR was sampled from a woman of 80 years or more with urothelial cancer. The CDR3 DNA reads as TGCGCCAGCAGCTACGGGACTAGATCGGGTACGTGGGAGACCCAGTACTTC. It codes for CASSYGTRSGTWETQYF.